The present TCR beta chain was sequenced within a study of blood T cell repertoires in COVID-19. CDR3 length: 15 residues. Germline loops: CDR1 SNHLY, CDR2 FYNNEI. The junction had 9 bases not matched to a gene; V was cut back by 6 bases and J by 3 bases. Sequencing used immunoSEQ multiplex PCR; TCRdb keeps in-frame clones, though not all of them. This repertoire shows around 26,000 clones, more than 75% found once; its top ten account for roughly 8.9%. This sequence was found in a human donor in a cohort sampled during active COVID-19. The rearrangement uses TRBV2 and TRBJ2-3, with 7 nucleotides matching TRBD1. Sequenced input: peripheral blood. The CDR3 sequence: CASSAQGVGTDTQYF. DNA for the CDR3: TGTGCCAGCAGCGCTCAGGGGGTCGGGACAGATACGCAGTATTTT.